This record looks at one TCR beta chain sequence and its context. These data originate in a study of blood T cell repertoires in COVID-19. About the research overall: T cells, B-cell-depleted T cells, or PBMCs supplied cDNA or gDNA.

Trimming cost V 0 bases and J 4 bases, with 9 bases left between them. The CDR3 extends over 15 amino acids. CDR1 is LGHNA, CDR2 YSLEER, per germline. Clones were read by immunoSEQ multiplex PCR, and TCRdb kept only the in-frame ones, dropping some. The sample shows tens of thousands of clones, roughly 87% of them seen only once. This receptor was identified in a man aged 45-60 years with active COVID-19. The sample consisted of peripheral blood. V is TRBV4-3 and J is TRBJ1-4; unclear D gene. Here the CDR3 DNA reads TGCGCCAGCAGCCAAGATGGGCCCTTTAATGAAAAACTGTTTTTT. It codes for CASSQDGPFNEKLFF.